This T cell receptor (beta chain) came from a study of T cells after posttransplantation cyclophosphamide listed by TCRdb under 2016. For context, the study as a whole: Using TRB sequencing, the study followed how the T cell repertoire reconstituted after myeloablative bone marrow transplantation in which posttransplantation cyclophosphamide served as GVHD prophylaxis. Up to roughly 3 additional blood samples from 2 to 5.2 years after transplant were also TRB-sequenced in 3 patients, as was pretransplant blood from a handful of patients. Antigen receptor sequencing covered samples from roughly 35 PTCy-treated patients and 16 of their related bone marrow donors. Public TRB sequences were queried against a database of over 3,600 sequences associated with responses to pathogens, tumor antigens, self-antigens and alloantigens. Because TRA and TRB clonality correlated tightly in some 10 samples, the subsequent TCR analyses were limited to TRB only. Blood from all 35 or so PTCy patients with 1-year posttransplant specimens was subjected to TRB sequencing. What the study reported, not specific to this receptor: Across approximately 45 patients, recipient CMV seropositivity and CMV reactivation were highly associated with TRB clonality; PTCy diversity was similar to CNI/methotrexate controls. Donor-recipient similarity was low at 1-2 months but rose over the first year, and later blood repertoires were often dominated by donor CD8+ memory clones. The TRB repertoires of T cells infiltrating skin or GI tract showed only limited overlap with the TRB repertoires of T cells in blood.

Genomic DNA was used for TRB sequencing, which was performed with the immunoSEQ assay at survey resolution or with the hsTCRB kit. Per the original workflow: The immunoSEQ software was used for initial read processing, and the LymphoSeq R package was used for repertoire analyses. For each TRB dataset, clonality was calculated as 1 minus normalized Shannon entropy, and the Gini coefficient was computed as well. Phenotypes of unsorted samples were inferred by mapping TRB sequences from sorted subsets of the recipient or donor onto unsorted samples of the same recipient. Here the immuneACCESS table is served through TCRdb, limited to in-frame sequences with V and J called. Missing clones are a known gap in these copies; in checked studies unresolved V genes cover under half, and the rest lacks a known reason. Clonal size and the V and J genes are those of that table, whereas D and trimming came from the DNA. The table puts more than 9,000 clones in this sample, none counted just once. About 25% of the sample lies in the top ten.

There are many counts of this clone. The antigen it binds to is not known. Qualities for individual bases were not recorded, and no much larger clone is one base off. Per the publication, the treatment or condition label means: high-dose cyclophosphamide on days +3 and +4 as single-agent GVHD prophylaxis. PTCy patients received busulfan and fludarabine conditioning, a related or unrelated marrow graft, and cyclophosphamide on days +3 and +4. PTCy-treated patients were drawn from a prospective multi-institutional clinical trial. Peripheral blood and bone marrow mononuclear cells were isolated by Ficoll-Hypaque density centrifugation and cryopreserved. The CDR3 spans 13 residues, from the cysteine through the phenylalanine. The sequence is cut down to CDR3 DNA, 39 bases in frame from base 1. The V end gives up 4 bases and the J end 8 bases, leaving 4 bases in the junction not matched to a gene. The germline V gene provides CDR1 SGHTS and CDR2 YDEGEE.

The input for sequencing was PBMCs, taken after allogeneic stem cell transplant with posttransplant cyclophosphamide. The TCR originated in a female patient in her 40s who received an allogeneic stem cell transplant from a related donor, was CMV-positive, and had no GVHD. Some T cells present after a transplant may be cells of the graft donor. Here the chain combines TRBV5-8 and TRBJ2-3; 10 bases in between match TRBD2. The DNA reads TGTGCCAGCAGCCAGGAGCGGGGGGGTACGCAGTATTTT. It encodes CASSQERGGTQYF. Extended through the reference TRBV5-8 and TRBJ2-3 proteins, this CDR3 yields the full variable domain: EAGVTQSPTHLIKTRGQQATLRCSPISGHTSVYWYQQALGLGLQFLLWYDEGEERNRGNFPPRFSGRQFPNYSSELNVNALELEDSALYLCASSQERGGTQYFGPGTRLTVL.